What follows are 23 T cell receptor beta chains derived from one specimen sequenced in a study of blood T cell repertoires in COVID-19. Generated by immunoSEQ multiplex PCR, the TCRdb table keeps only in-frame clones and is missing some. The repertoire includes hundreds of thousands of clones, 83% of them detected once, and 7.4% sits in the top ten. Sequencing was done on a sample of peripheral blood. These receptors were taken from a woman between 50 and 59 years old with acute or convalescent COVID-19.

This clone is a singleton in its sample. The rearrangement joins TRBV4-1 to TRBJ2-7, with 7 bases matching TRBD1. The V gene's germline CDR1 is MGHRA and CDR2 YSYEKL. V lost 4 bases and J lost 0; bases outside the gene matches: 12. The CDR3 runs 17 residues. CDR3 loop: CASSLRPTGTVSYEQYF. The CDR3 DNA reads TGCGCCAGCAGCCTACGTCCAACCGGGACAGTCTCCTACGAGCAGTACTTC.

The chain has TRBV12-5 and TRBJ2-2; no clear D. Looked up from germline, CDR1 is LGHNT and CDR2 is FRNRAP. Deletions cut 1 base from V and 6 bases from J, with 9 bases between. This CDR3 has 14 amino acids. CDR3 amino acids: CASGLEFAAGELFF. The DNA for the CDR3 is TGTGCTAGTGGTTTGGAATTTGCGGCCGGGGAGCTGTTTTTT.

The rearrangement uses TRBV6-6 and TRBJ1-2; 9 positions agree with TRBD1. Germline CDR1 reads MNHNY; CDR2 reads SVGAGI (reference sequence). V dropped 6 bases and J dropped 5; count of bases not matched to a gene: 4. CDR3 size: 13 residues. CDR3 sequence: CASRTGGGYGYTF. The CDR3 region has the DNA TGTGCCAGCAGGACAGGGGGGGGTTATGGCTACACCTTC.

The rearrangement joins TRBV7-2 to TRBJ2-1; 9 bases agree with TRBD2. This CDR3 is 15 amino acids long. Germline trimming cut 4 bases from V and 8 bases from J; bases unmatched to any gene: 9. Germline loops: CDR1 SGHTA, CDR2 FQGNSA. CDR3 in amino acids: CASSYRGGAGDEQFF. The DNA of the CDR3 is TGTGCCAGCAGCTACCGCGGGGGGGCCGGCGATGAGCAGTTCTTC.

This clone was observed a single time. A read error may produce the germline difference seen at one junction end. The J gene is TRBJ2-2, the V gene TRBV6-5, with D perhaps TRBD2 (7 bases). The CDR3 covers 15 residues. Germline V gene data show CDR1 as MNHEY and CDR2 as SVGAGI. CDR3 nucleotide sequence: TGTGCAAGCACGGGCCGGGGGGCTGGCACCGGGGAGCTGTTTTTT. Encoded protein: CASTGRGAGTGELFF.

The rearrangement links TRBV7-2 to TRBJ1-4; D perhaps matches TRBD1 (6 bases). The V and J ends lost 5 bases and 3 bases respectively, with 13 bases between them. The length of the CDR3 is 15 residues. Germline values: CDR1 SGHTA, CDR2 FQGNSA. CDR3 residues: CASSESGVPNEKLFF. The CDR3 region has the DNA TGTGCCAGCAGCGAATCAGGGGTGCCTAATGAAAAACTGTTTTTT.

The rearrangement joins TRBV3-1 (or the pseudogene TRBV3-2) to TRBJ1-1, with D possibly being TRBD1 (6 bases). CDR1 is LGHDT, CDR2 YNNKEL, per germline (reference sequence). With 4 bases removed from V and 3 bases from J, the gap between germline ends came to 12 bases. This CDR3 has 14 residues. CDR3 loop: CASSRLQGDTEAFF. CDR3 coding DNA: TGTGCCAGCAGCCGACTACAGGGTGACACTGAAGCTTTCTTT.

This clone occurred a few times. The chain uses TRBV7-9 and TRBJ1-6; D possibly corresponds to TRBD1 (6 bases). Germline loops: CDR1 SEHNR, CDR2 FQNEAQ (reference sequence). The ends were cut back, 3 bases at V and 7 bases at J, with 10 bases in the middle. The CDR3 is 14 residues long. The DNA of the CDR3 is TGTGCCAGCAGCTTCAAAACAGGGAATTCACCCCTCCACTTT. Encoded protein: CASSFKTGNSPLHF.

The J gene is TRBJ1-2, the V gene TRBV19; a possible D gene is TRBD1 (5 bases). CDR1 is LNHDA, CDR2 SQIVND, per germline (reference sequence). CDR3 length equals 13 residues. The germline V and J ends were trimmed by 0 bases and 7 bases, with 9 bases remaining between them. The CDR3: CASSIDSRAGYTF. The DNA of the CDR3 is TGTGCCAGTAGTATAGATAGCAGGGCTGGCTACACCTTC. Filled out from reference TRBV19 and TRBJ1-2, the complete variable domain reads DGGITQSPKYLFRKEGQNVTLSCEQNLNHDAMYWYRQDPGQGLRLIYYSQIVNDFQKGDIAEGYSVSREKKESFPLTVTSAQKNPTAFYLCASSIDSRAGYTFGSGTRLTVV.

J is TRBJ2-7 and V is TRBV6-2 or TRBV6-3; a possible D gene is TRBD1 (6 bases). Trimming took 6 bases from V and 5 from J, leaving 11 bases between them. Germline V gives CDR1 MNHEY, CDR2 SVGEGT. This CDR3 comprises 12 residues. CDR3 DNA sequence: TGTGCCAGCAGCCCAGGGGTCCACGAGCAGTACTTC. Its protein is CASSPGVHEQYF.

The gene calls are TRBV6-6 and TRBJ1-5; D may be TRBD1 (5 bases). This CDR3 has 16 amino acids. The germline gives CDR1 MNHNY, CDR2 SVGAGI (reference sequence). V lost 0 bases, J lost 7 bases, and 16 bases lay in between. CDR3 loop: CASSYSTPERGQPQHF. The CDR3 DNA is TGTGCCAGCAGTTACTCGACCCCAGAAAGGGGACAGCCCCAGCATTTT.

This chain joins TRBV5-1 and TRBJ2-5; 9 bases agree with TRBD2. The CDR3 is 16 amino acids. Trimming removed 7 bases from V and 1 base from J; junction bases left unmatched: 11. Germline V gives CDR1 SGHRS, CDR2 YFSETQ. In DNA, the CDR3 is TGCGCCAGCCTACCCGGGGCGGGAGGGATCCAAGAGACCCAGTACTTC. This codes for CASLPGAGGIQETQYF.

The rearrangement links TRBV11-1 to TRBJ1-2, with a possible D match to TRBD1 (5 bases). Germline lookup yields CDR1 SGHAT and CDR2 FQDESV (reference sequence). V lost 1 base and J lost 8, with 11 bases in between. This CDR3 spans 13 amino acids. The CDR3 loop is CASSLGQGVGYTF. CDR3 bases: TGTGCCAGCAGCTTAGGTCAGGGTGTCGGCTACACCTTC. The full variable domain, completed using reference TRBV11-1 and TRBJ1-2, is EAEVAQSPRYKITEKSQAVAFWCDPISGHATLYWYRQILGQGPELLVQFQDESVVDDSQLPKDRFSAERLKGVDSTLKIQPAELGDSAMYLCASSLGQGVGYTFGSGTRLTVV.

In nucleotides, the CDR3 is TGTGCCAGCAGCTTGGGACAGGGGGAGGACACCATATATTTT. Protein sequence: CASSLGQGEDTIYF. The gene calls are TRBV7-9 and TRBJ1-3; 11 nucleotides match TRBD1. The CDR3 runs to 14 residues. Germline values: CDR1 SEHNR, CDR2 FQNEAQ (reference sequence). The ends lost 3 bases at V and 8 bases at J; junction bases unmatched: 3.

This clone was detected once. The chain carries TRBV28 and TRBJ1-2; D gene unclear. This CDR3 comprises 12 residues. CDR1 and CDR2 from the germline V gene are MDHEN and SYDVKM. V lost 3 bases, J lost 8 bases, and 10 bases lay in between. CDR3 DNA sequence: TGTGCCAGCAGTTTTTCGGGTAGAGGCTACACCTTC. This sequence encodes CASSFSGRGYTF.

The J gene is TRBJ2-1, the V gene TRBV7-2, with 10 positions matching TRBD2. Trimming removed 3 bases from V and 7 bases from J; junction bases left unmatched: 6. This CDR3 comprises 15 residues. Germline assignment: CDR1 SGHTA and CDR2 FQGNSA. The CDR3 DNA reads as TGTGCCAGCAGCTTTAAACTAGCGGGAAGAAATGAGCAGTTCTTC. This gives the protein CASSFKLAGRNEQFF.

The chain uses TRBV27 and TRBJ1-4, with TRBD1 as a possible D gene (6 bases). In germline, CDR1 is MNHEY, CDR2 SMNVEV (reference sequence). Trimming took off 5 bases at V and 7 bases at J, with 11 bases between the two ends. The CDR3 runs 13 residues. This CDR3 reads CASSPTGREKLFF. The DNA of the CDR3 is TGTGCCAGCAGTCCGACAGGACGTGAAAAACTGTTTTTT.

The rearrangement joins TRBV11-1 to TRBJ1-3, with D perhaps matching TRBD1 (6 bases). The CDR3 extends over 13 amino acids. Germline CDR1 is SGHAT and CDR2 is FQDESV (reference sequence). V gave up 8 bases and J gave up 1 base, with 9 bases separating them. CDR3 in DNA: TGTGCCAGCGGGGGCGCTTCTGGAAACACCATATATTTT. Protein product: CASGGASGNTIYF.

The gene calls are TRBV24-1 and TRBJ1-5; 8 bases fit TRBD1. The CDR3 runs 15 residues. J lost 2 bases, V lost 2 bases, and 1 base had no gene match. Germline CDR1 is KGHDR and CDR2 is SFDVKD. CDR3 coding DNA: TGTGCCACCAGTGATTCGGGACAGGGCAATCAGCCCCAGCATTTT. Its protein product is CATSDSGQGNQPQHF.

The chain employs TRBV7-2 and TRBJ2-7, with 10 nucleotides matching TRBD1. The CDR3 has 14 amino acids. Germline CDR1 is SGHTA and CDR2 is FQGNSA. V shed 4 bases, J shed 4 bases, and the junction held 4 bases outside the gene matches. The CDR3 DNA is TGTGCCAGCAGCTGGTGGACAGGGGGGTACGAGCAGTACTTC. As protein: CASSWWTGGYEQYF.

The chain couples TRBV28 to TRBJ2-7; 7 nucleotides match TRBD2. CDR1 MDHEN and CDR2 SYDVKM come from the germline V gene. The length of the CDR3 is 14 residues. With 2 bases clipped from V and 2 bases from J, the junction kept 3 bases outside the gene matches. The CDR3 DNA reads as TGTGCCAGCAGTTTAGGGGGGGTGACCTACGAGCAGTACTTC. It is translated as CASSLGGVTYEQYF.

The gene calls are TRBV5-1 and TRBJ1-4; D perhaps matches TRBD1 (5 bases). Trimming took off 4 bases at V and 8 bases at J, with 18 bases between the two ends. The CDR3 covers 15 residues. From germline, CDR1 is SGHRS and CDR2 YFSETQ. The CDR3 sequence is CASSPGVRAGEKLFF. The CDR3 bases are TGCGCCAGCAGCCCTGGAGTCAGGGCGGGGGAAAAACTGTTTTTT.

V and J are TRBV19 and TRBJ2-2, with TRBD2 as a possible D gene (5 bases). The germline gives CDR1 LNHDA, CDR2 SQIVND (reference sequence). The CDR3 totals 13 residues. The DNA for the CDR3 is TGTGGAACAGCGGAAACGAACACCGGGGAGCTGTTTTTT. Residues: CGTAETNTGELFF.